A single sample is the source of the 7 T cell receptor beta chains below, sequenced in a study of blood T cell repertoires in COVID-19. TCRdb keeps only in-frame clones here, not all; method: immunoSEQ multiplex PCR. The data show fewer than 130,000 clones, approximately 62% seen once. The sequencing input was peripheral blood. The receptors shown here come from an elderly man with acute or convalescent COVID-19.

This clone was observed a handful of times. The rearrangement links TRBV5-1 to TRBJ2-2; 7 bases agree with TRBD1. The CDR3 sequence is 15 residues long. CDR1 SGHRS and CDR2 YFSETQ come from the germline V gene. J was trimmed by 0 bases and V by 2 bases; bases with no gene match: 1. The CDR3 region is CASSFQGANTGELFF. CDR3 DNA sequence: TGCGCCAGCAGCTTCCAGGGGGCGAACACCGGGGAGCTGTTTTTT.

This clone was seen only a few times. The CDR3 protein is CASSEDFPGLGTGELFF. The DNA of the CDR3 is TGTGCCAGCAGTGAAGATTTCCCAGGGCTTGGCACCGGGGAGCTGTTTTTT. The genes are TRBV6-1 and TRBJ2-2, with D possibly being TRBD1 (5 bases). Per germline, CDR1 MNHNS and CDR2 SASEGT. Trimming took 1 base from V and 4 from J, leaving 16 bases between them. This CDR3 has 17 amino acids.

The chain links TRBV18 to TRBJ2-5, with TRBD2 matching 11 bases. This CDR3 has 15 residues. Per the germline V gene, CDR1 is KGHSH and CDR2 is LQKENI. V was pared by 2 bases and J by 5 bases, with 4 bases of the junction left unmatched. The CDR3 loop reads CASSPSGLAGETQYF. CDR3 nucleotide sequence: TGTGCCAGCTCACCATCAGGACTAGCGGGTGAGACCCAGTACTTC.

The chain joins TRBV5-1 to TRBJ2-6; 7 bases agree with TRBD2. CDR3 length equals 16 residues. Looked up from germline, CDR1 is SGHRS and CDR2 is YFSETQ. V gave up 2 bases and J gave up 3 bases; unmatched junction bases: 5. CDR3 sequence (DNA): TGCGCCAGCAGCTTCAGAGGGGAGGGTGGGGCCAACGTCCTGACTTTC. Translated, it gives CASSFRGEGGANVLTF.

This clone was picked up a small number of times. The V call is TRBV5-1, the J call TRBJ2-7; TRBD1 matches 7 bases. Germline V gene data show CDR1 as SGHRS and CDR2 as YFSETQ. The CDR3 totals 15 residues. The trim removed 5 bases at V and 0 bases at J, leaving 8 bases unmatched. Here the CDR3 reads CASSLVQGSSYEQYF. CDR3 sequence (DNA): TGCGCCAGCAGTCTGGTACAGGGGAGCTCCTACGAGCAGTACTTC.

The rearrangement uses TRBV6-5 and TRBJ2-7; TRBD1 agrees at 8 bases. The CDR3 consists of 14 residues. Germline CDR1 is MNHEY and CDR2 is SVGAGI. V lost 8 bases to trimming and J lost 1 base; unmatched junction nucleotides: 7. The CDR3 protein is CASSRTGLSYEQYF. The CDR3 DNA is TGTGCCAGCTCGAGGACAGGGTTGTCCTACGAGCAGTACTTC.

The chain carries TRBV10-3 and TRBJ2-2; 8 positions agree with TRBD1. Germline CDR1 reads ENHRY; CDR2 reads SYGVKD. The ends lost 4 bases at V and 5 bases at J; junction bases unmatched: 3. This CDR3 region has 14 residues. The CDR3 loop reads CAISVDRGTGELFF. The CDR3 nucleotides read TGTGCCATCAGTGTAGACAGGGGAACCGGGGAGCTGTTTTTT.